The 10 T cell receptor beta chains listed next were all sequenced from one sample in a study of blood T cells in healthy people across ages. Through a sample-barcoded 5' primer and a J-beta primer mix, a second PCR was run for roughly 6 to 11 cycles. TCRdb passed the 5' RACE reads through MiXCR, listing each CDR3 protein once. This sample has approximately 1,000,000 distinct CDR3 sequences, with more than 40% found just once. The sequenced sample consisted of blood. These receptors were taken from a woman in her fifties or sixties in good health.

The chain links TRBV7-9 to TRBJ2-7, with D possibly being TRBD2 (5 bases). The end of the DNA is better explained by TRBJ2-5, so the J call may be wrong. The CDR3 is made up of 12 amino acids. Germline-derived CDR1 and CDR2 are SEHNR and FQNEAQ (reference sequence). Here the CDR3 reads CASSFGEQTQYF. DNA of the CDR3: TGTGCCAGCAGCTTCGGGGAACAGACCCAGTACTTC.

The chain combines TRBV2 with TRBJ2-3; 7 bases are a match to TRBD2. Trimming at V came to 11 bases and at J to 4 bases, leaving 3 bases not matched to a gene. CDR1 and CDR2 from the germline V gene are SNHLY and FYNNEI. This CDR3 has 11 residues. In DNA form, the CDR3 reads TGTGCCGGGACTAAATCAGATACGCAGTATTTT. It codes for CAGTKSDTQYF.

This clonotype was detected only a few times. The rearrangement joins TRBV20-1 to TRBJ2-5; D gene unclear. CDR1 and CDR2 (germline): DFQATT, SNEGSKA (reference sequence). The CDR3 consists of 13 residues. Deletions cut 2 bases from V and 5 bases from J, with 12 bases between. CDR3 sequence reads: CSARMDPHETQYF. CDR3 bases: TGCAGTGCTAGAATGGACCCTCATGAGACCCAGTACTTC.

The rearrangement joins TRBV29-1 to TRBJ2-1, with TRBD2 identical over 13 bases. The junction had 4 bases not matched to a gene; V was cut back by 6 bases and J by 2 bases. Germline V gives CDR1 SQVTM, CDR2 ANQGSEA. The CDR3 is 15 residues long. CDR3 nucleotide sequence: TGCAGCGTCTCAGGACTAGCGGGAGCCTACAATGAGCAGTTCTTC. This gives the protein CSVSGLAGAYNEQFF.

The DNA of the CDR3 is TGCAGTGCTAGAGATTTGGGGACAGGGGGCGGATCACCCCTCCACTTT. Encoded protein: CSARDLGTGGGSPLHF. The J gene is TRBJ1-6, the V gene TRBV20-1; 12 bases are shared with TRBD1. CDR1 DFQATT and CDR2 SNEGSKA come from the germline V gene (reference sequence). The length of the CDR3 is 16 residues. The ends lost 0 bases at V and 10 bases at J; junction bases unmatched: 7.

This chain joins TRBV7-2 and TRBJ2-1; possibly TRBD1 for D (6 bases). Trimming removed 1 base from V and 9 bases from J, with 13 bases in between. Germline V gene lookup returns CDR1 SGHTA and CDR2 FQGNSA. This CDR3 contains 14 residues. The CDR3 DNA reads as TGTGCCAGCAGCTTAGACAGGGTTCTTAGTGAGCAGTTCTTC. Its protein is CASSLDRVLSEQFF.

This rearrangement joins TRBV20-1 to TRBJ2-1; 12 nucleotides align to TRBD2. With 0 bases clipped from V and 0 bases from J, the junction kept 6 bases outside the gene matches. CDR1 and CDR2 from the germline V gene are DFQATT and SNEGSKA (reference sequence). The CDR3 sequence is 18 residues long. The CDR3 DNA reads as TGCAGTGCTAGAGACGAACTAGCGGGAGGTCTCTCCTACAATGAGCAGTTCTTC. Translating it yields CSARDELAGGLSYNEQFF.

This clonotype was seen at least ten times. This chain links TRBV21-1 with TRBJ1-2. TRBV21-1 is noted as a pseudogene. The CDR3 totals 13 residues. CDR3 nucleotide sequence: TGTGCCCGGGGTACAAAGCTTAACTATGGCTACACCTTC. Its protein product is CARGTKLNYGYTF.

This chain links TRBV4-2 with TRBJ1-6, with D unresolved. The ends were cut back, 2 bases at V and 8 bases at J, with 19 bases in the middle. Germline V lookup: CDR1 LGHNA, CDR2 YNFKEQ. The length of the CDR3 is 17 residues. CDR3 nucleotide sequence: TGTGCCAGCAGCCAATACCTGGCGGAGGGCCCAGATTCACCCCTCCACTTT. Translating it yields CASSQYLAEGPDSPLHF.

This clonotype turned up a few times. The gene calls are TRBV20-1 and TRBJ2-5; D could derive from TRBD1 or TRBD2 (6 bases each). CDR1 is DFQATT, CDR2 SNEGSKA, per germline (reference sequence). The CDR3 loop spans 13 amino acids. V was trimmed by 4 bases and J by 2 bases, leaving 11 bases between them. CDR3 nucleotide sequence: TGCAGTGCTACGCGAGGGGGGCAAGAGACCCAGTACTTC. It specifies CSATRGGQETQYF.